This T cell receptor beta chain is from a study of cytomegalovirus exposure and HLA in healthy donors. Study results and caveats: Data from an earlier analysis indicated that most TCR beta V segments were productive either about 87% or about 30% of the time. In a later analysis, TCR beta V- and J-gene trimming was associated with a missense DCLRE1C variant.

The V end was cut by 1 base, the J end by 2 bases, with 8 bases between. This CDR3 region has 14 residues. The germline gives CDR1 LNHDA, CDR2 SQIVND (reference sequence). Primers included in the PCR were 60 Vbeta and 13 Jbeta primers. Here immunoSEQ multiplex PCR was the method, and the copy in TCRdb shows in-frame clones only, minus some. Here the sample spans under 200,000 clones, roughly 80% being singletons. As regards this clone: Its antigen is not identified.

The sequenced sample consisted of PBMCs. V gene TRBV19 combines with J gene TRBJ1-1; unclear D gene. The source is a man aged 25-40 years in good health and CMV-seronegative. Here the CDR3 DNA reads TGTGCCAGTAGTATAGGAGGGAGTAACACTGAAGCTTTCTTT. Its translation is CASSIGGSNTEAFF.